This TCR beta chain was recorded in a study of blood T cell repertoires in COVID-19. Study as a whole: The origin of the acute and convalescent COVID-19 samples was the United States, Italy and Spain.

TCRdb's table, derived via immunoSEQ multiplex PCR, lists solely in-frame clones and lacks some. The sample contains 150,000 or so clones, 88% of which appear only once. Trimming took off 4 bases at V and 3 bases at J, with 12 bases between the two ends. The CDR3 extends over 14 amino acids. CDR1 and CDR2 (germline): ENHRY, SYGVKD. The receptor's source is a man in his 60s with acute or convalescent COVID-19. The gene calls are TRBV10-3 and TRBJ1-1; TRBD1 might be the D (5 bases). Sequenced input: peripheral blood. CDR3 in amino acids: CAISVGGDDTEAFF. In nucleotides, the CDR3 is TGTGCCATCAGTGTCGGGGGGGACGACACTGAAGCTTTCTTT.